Shown below are 8 T cell receptor beta chains from a single sample sequenced in a study of early stage breast cancer tumors. Only in-frame clones appear in the TCRdb table, and some are missing; sequencing was by immunoSEQ multiplex PCR. The table has about 31,000 clones, almost 75% seen once. Specimen: blood. These receptors were taken from a person aged 35-55 years with breast cancer.

This clone was found once. The chain recombines TRBV19 with TRBJ2-1; 10 nucleotides line up with TRBD2. V was clipped by 5 bases and J by 7 bases; unmatched bases: 14. CDR3 length equals 17 residues. Germline V CDR1 and CDR2: LNHDA, SQIVND (reference sequence). The CDR3 protein is CASSHSSGSGGMNEQFF. In DNA form, the CDR3 reads TGTGCCAGTAGTCACTCTAGCGGGAGTGGGGGAATGAATGAGCAGTTCTTC.

The chain carries TRBV5-4 and TRBJ2-7, with D maybe TRBD2 (6 bases). Trimming left V 1 base short and J 5 bases short, with 10 bases between. CDR3 length equals 13 residues. Germline V lookup: CDR1 SGHNT, CDR2 YYREEE (reference sequence). The CDR3 bases are TGTGCCAGCAGCTTGTGGTCGGGGGACGAGCAGTACTTC. This gives the protein CASSLWSGDEQYF.

J is TRBJ1-1 and V is TRBV7-2, with D hard to call. CDR1 SGHTA and CDR2 FQGNSA come from the germline V gene. The germline V and J ends were trimmed by 2 bases and 0 bases, with 19 bases remaining between them. This CDR3 is 18 amino acids long. The CDR3 is CASSLPSLSDYMNTEAFF. The DNA for the CDR3 is TGTGCCAGCAGCTTACCGTCCCTCTCTGACTACATGAACACTGAAGCTTTCTTT.

The CDR3, as DNA: TGTGCCAGCAGCTTTGGAGGTGGAGTCGATGAGCAGTTCTTC. Its protein product is CASSFGGGVDEQFF. The chain recombines TRBV5-5 with TRBJ2-1, with D possibly TRBD2 on 5 matching bases. The germline V gene has CDR1 SGHKS and CDR2 YYEKEE (reference sequence). The V gene lost 2 bases and the J gene lost 8 bases, with 14 bases spanning the gap. The CDR3 loop spans 14 amino acids.

The genes are TRBV2 and TRBJ2-2; D is possibly TRBD1 or TRBD2 (6 bases each). The CDR3 totals 14 residues. Per the germline V gene, CDR1 is SNHLY and CDR2 is FYNNEI. The V end lost 2 bases, the J end lost 4 bases, and 8 bases lay between the germline ends. CDR3: CASSERGRTGELFF. CDR3 coding DNA: TGTGCCAGCAGTGAACGGGGGCGCACCGGGGAGCTGTTTTTT.

The CDR3 bases are TGTGCCAGTAGTATAGGGCGACAGACCGAAAAACTGTTTTTT. Translation gives CASSIGRQTEKLFF. V is TRBV19 and J is TRBJ1-4; D perhaps matches TRBD1 (5 bases). Trimming removed 1 base at V and 8 bases at J, with 11 bases between. CDR3 length: 14 amino acids. Germline V gene sequence: CDR1 LNHDA, CDR2 SQIVND (reference sequence).

Concerning this clone itself: Without the conserved terminal phenylalanine or tryptophan, this CDR3 likely stems from a read error. The chain joins TRBV29-1 to TRBJ1-2, with D possibly matching TRBD1 (5 bases). Between the trimmed V and J ends, which lost 3 bases and 4 bases, there was a span of 9 bases. CDR1 is SQVTM, CDR2 ANQGSEA, per germline. The CDR3 is made up of 12 amino acids. The CDR3 loop reads CSVEQGGYGYTL. CDR3 in DNA: TGCAGCGTTGAGCAGGGCGGCTATGGCTACACCCTC.

This clone has a single count. The chain carries TRBV6-6 and TRBJ2-7; TRBD1 is a possible D gene (5 bases). This CDR3 comprises 14 residues. CDR1 and CDR2 from the germline V gene are MNHNY and SVGAGI (reference sequence). V lost 4 bases to trimming and J lost 2 bases, with 12 bases between them. CDR3 nucleotides: TGTGCCAGCAGTTCTGGACAAACTACCTACGAGCAGTACTTC. As protein: CASSSGQTTYEQYF.